The TCR beta chain under discussion was sequenced for a study of blood T cell repertoires in COVID-19. Study overall: COVID-19 samples from acute and convalescent phases originated in the United States, Italy and Spain. Sample material is recorded as cDNA or gDNA derived from T cells, B-cell-depleted T cells, or PBMCs.

There are 13 residues in the CDR3. V lost 2 bases to trimming and J lost 3 bases; unmatched junction nucleotides: 3. CDR1 SQVTM and CDR2 ANQGSEA come from the germline V gene. This clone was seen a few times. As handled by the study authors: The authors estimated nucleated cell counts from reference gene primer amplification. Repertoires were generated with immunoSEQ multiplex PCR, while TCRdb's copy carries only in-frame clones and drops some. V and J calls plus clone size are reproduced from that table; the DNA served to infer D and trimming. The table has more than 250,000 clones, approximately 85% seen once.

The sample comprised peripheral blood. This receptor was obtained from a woman aged 50 to 60 with acute or convalescent COVID-19. This chain links TRBV29-1 with TRBJ2-5; 7 bases line up with TRBD2. The CDR3 coding sequence is TGCAGCGTTGAAACGGCGGGAGAAGAGACCCAGTACTTC. Translation gives CSVETAGEETQYF.